The 12 T cell receptor beta chains in this list originate from one sample, sequenced in a study of blood T cell repertoires in COVID-19. Libraries were prepared by immunoSEQ multiplex PCR; TCRdb keeps only in-frame clonotypes and omits some of them. Here the sample spans roughly 330,000 clones, about 90% being singletons. Sequenced material: peripheral blood. These receptors were obtained from a man younger than 35 who had recovered from COVID-19.

This clone was counted a single time. V gene TRBV9 combines with J gene TRBJ2-1; a possible D gene is TRBD1 (5 bases). The germline V gene encodes CDR1 SGDLS and CDR2 YYNGEE. The CDR3 length is 15 residues. The V end lost 2 bases, the J end lost 1 base, and 10 bases lay between the germline ends. The CDR3 sequence: CASSVREKSYNEQFF. The CDR3 coding sequence is TGTGCCAGCAGCGTCAGGGAAAAGTCCTACAATGAGCAGTTCTTC.

This chain joins TRBV7-9 and TRBJ2-7; a weak D match, TRBD1 (5 bases). There are 14 residues in the CDR3. V lost 7 bases and J 4 bases, leaving 17 bases between the germline ends. Germline values: CDR1 SEHNR, CDR2 FQNEAQ (reference sequence). CDR3 bases: TGTGCCAGCACCTTTGACAGATTCCCTTACGAGCAGTACTTC. It yields the protein CASTFDRFPYEQYF. Looking up the rest from reference TRBV7-9 and TRBJ2-7 gives the full variable domain: DTGVSQNPRHKITKRGQNVTFRCDPISEHNRLYWYRQTLGQGPEFLTYFQNEAQLEKSRLLSDRFSAERPKGSFSTLEIQRTEQGDSAMYLCASTFDRFPYEQYFGPGTRLTVT.

This chain uses TRBV7-9 with TRBJ1-1; D not resolved. The CDR3 sequence is 14 residues long. V lost 7 bases, J lost 1 base, and 13 bases lay in between. Germline loops: CDR1 SEHNR, CDR2 FQNEAQ (reference sequence). CDR3 bases: TGTGCCAGCACCTCGCAGGACTCGAACACTGAAGCTTTCTTT. Translated, it gives CASTSQDSNTEAFF.

This clone is a singleton in its sample. This chain connects TRBV7-2 to TRBJ2-3; no reliable D call. CDR1 is SGHTA and CDR2 is FQGNSA in the germline V gene. V lost 4 bases to trimming and J lost 4 bases, with 9 bases between them. The CDR3 runs to 13 residues. The CDR3 DNA reads as TGTGCCAGCAGCTCTCTAGGCGCAGATACGCAGTATTTT. Encoded protein: CASSSLGADTQYF.

V and J are TRBV19 and TRBJ1-5, with D maybe TRBD1 (5 bases). There are 14 residues in the CDR3. Trimming removed 1 base at V and 3 bases at J, with 7 bases between. CDR1 and CDR2 (germline): LNHDA, SQIVND (reference sequence). The CDR3 DNA sequence: TGTGCCAGTAGTATAGTACAGGCCAATCAGCCCCAGCATTTT. Translating it yields CASSIVQANQPQHF.

The chain carries TRBV7-2 and TRBJ2-1, with D uncertain. The germline gives CDR1 SGHTA, CDR2 FQGNSA. The CDR3 has 12 residues. V was pared by 2 bases and J by 10 bases, with 9 bases between. This CDR3 reads CASSLSSREQFF. In DNA, the CDR3 is TGTGCCAGCAGCTTAAGTAGCCGAGAGCAGTTCTTC. The whole variable domain, filled in from reference TRBV7-2 and TRBJ2-1, reads GAGVSQSPSNKVTEKGKDVELRCDPISGHTALYWYRQSLGQGLEFLIYFQGNSAPDKSGLPSDRFSAERTGGSVSTLTIQRTQQEDSAVYLCASSLSSREQFFGPGTRLTVL.

V is TRBV3-1 (or the pseudogene TRBV3-2) and J is TRBJ1-4, with D perhaps TRBD1 (5 bases). Germline lookup yields CDR1 LGHDT and CDR2 YNNKEL (reference sequence). CDR3 length: 15 amino acids. V was pared by 2 bases and J by 5 bases, with 12 bases between. The CDR3 spells CASSQNHRGNEKLFF. In DNA form, the CDR3 reads TGTGCCAGCAGCCAAAATCATCGGGGGAATGAAAAACTGTTTTTT.

The chain recombines TRBV14 with TRBJ2-5; TRBD1 matches at 7 bases. The V segment lost 5 bases and the J segment 3 bases; nucleotides outside the gene matches: 0. Germline CDR1 and CDR2: SGHDN and FVKESK. This CDR3 has 12 residues. CDR3 residues: CASSGTEETQYF. DNA of the CDR3: TGTGCCAGCAGCGGGACAGAAGAGACCCAGTACTTC.

The rearrangement uses TRBV7-9 and TRBJ1-3, with D possibly matching TRBD1 (6 bases). Germline CDR1 is SEHNR and CDR2 is FQNEAQ (reference sequence). V gave up 5 bases and J gave up 0 bases, with 14 bases separating them. This CDR3 spans 16 amino acids. The CDR3 here is CASSLGQGLSGNTIYF. The DNA for the CDR3 is TGTGCCAGCAGCCTAGGGCAGGGGCTCTCTGGAAACACCATATATTTT.

The chain recombines TRBV5-6 with TRBJ2-3; 9 bases agree with TRBD2. The CDR3 has 14 residues. Germline trimming cut 2 bases from V and 6 bases from J; bases unmatched to any gene: 4. Germline V lookup: CDR1 SGHDT, CDR2 YYEEEE. This CDR3 reads CASSFGTSWDTQYF. Written as DNA, the CDR3 is TGTGCCAGCAGCTTCGGGACTAGCTGGGATACGCAGTATTTT.

The chain couples TRBV2 to TRBJ2-7; possible D gene TRBD2, 5 bases. Per germline, CDR1 SNHLY and CDR2 FYNNEI. V lost 0 bases to trimming and J lost 2 bases, with 11 bases between them. The CDR3 has 15 residues. Here the CDR3 reads CASSEAFSVAYEQYF. CDR3 sequence (DNA): TGTGCCAGCAGTGAAGCGTTTAGCGTGGCCTACGAGCAGTACTTC.

The V call is TRBV3-1 (or the pseudogene TRBV3-2), the J call TRBJ2-7, with 7 bases aligning to TRBD1. The CDR3 is 13 residues long. The V and J ends lost 4 bases and 4 bases, in that order; junction bases with no gene match: 4. Germline CDR1 and CDR2: LGHDT and YNNKEL (reference sequence). The CDR3 sequence: CASSRLRGYEQYF. In nucleotides, the CDR3 is TGTGCCAGCAGCCGCCTCAGGGGGTACGAGCAGTACTTC.